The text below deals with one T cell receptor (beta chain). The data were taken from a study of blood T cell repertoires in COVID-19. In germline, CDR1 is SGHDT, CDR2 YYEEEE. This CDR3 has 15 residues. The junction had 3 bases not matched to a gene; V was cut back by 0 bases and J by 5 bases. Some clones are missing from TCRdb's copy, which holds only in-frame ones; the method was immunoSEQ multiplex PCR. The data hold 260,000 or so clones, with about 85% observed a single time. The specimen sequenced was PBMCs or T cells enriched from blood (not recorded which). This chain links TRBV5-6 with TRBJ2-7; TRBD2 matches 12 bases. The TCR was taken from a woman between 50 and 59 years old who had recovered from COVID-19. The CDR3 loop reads CASSLGLAGVDEQYF. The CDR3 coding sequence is TGTGCCAGCAGCTTGGGACTAGCGGGAGTGGACGAGCAGTACTTC.